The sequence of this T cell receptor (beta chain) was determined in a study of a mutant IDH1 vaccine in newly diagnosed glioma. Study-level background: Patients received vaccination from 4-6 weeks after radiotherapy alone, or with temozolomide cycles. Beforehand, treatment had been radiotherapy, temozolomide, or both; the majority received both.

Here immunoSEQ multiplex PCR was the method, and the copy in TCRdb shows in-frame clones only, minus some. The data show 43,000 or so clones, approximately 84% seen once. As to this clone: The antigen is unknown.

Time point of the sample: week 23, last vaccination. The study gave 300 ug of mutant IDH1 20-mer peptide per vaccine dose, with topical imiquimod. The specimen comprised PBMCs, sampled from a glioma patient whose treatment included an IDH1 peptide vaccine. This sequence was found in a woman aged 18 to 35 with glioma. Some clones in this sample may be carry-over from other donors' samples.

The CDR3 nucleotides are TGTGCCAGCAGCTTGGGACGGACAAATCAGCCCCAGCATTTT. This encodes CASSLGRTNQPQHF. The V gene is TRBV7-2, the J gene TRBJ1-5; a weak D match, TRBD1 (5 bases). The ends were cut back, 3 bases at V and 4 bases at J, with 10 bases in the middle. Germline lookup yields CDR1 SGHTA and CDR2 FQGNSA. This CDR3 region has 14 residues.